The clone carrying this T cell receptor beta chain showed up just once. What it binds is not known. These data originate in a study of OX40 agonist ivuxolimab in advanced cancers. Study-wide background: Patients received the agonistic anti-OX40 (CD134) antibody ivuxolimab. Study-wide results and caveats: The CD4+ and CD8+ T cells in the blood had expanded clonally by week 6 at 0.1 to 3.0 mg/kg.

Peripheral blood came from all dose cohorts at three timepoints. Trimming took 4 bases from V and 2 from J; bases not matched to a gene: 4. Germline V CDR1 and CDR2: SGHAT, FQDESV (reference sequence). The CDR3 is 14 residues long. Assay used: immunoSEQ multiplex PCR; TCRdb lists only in-frame clones, some missing. Of approximately 60,000 clones listed, approximately 84% are singletons. Sequenced here: CD4+ or CD8+ T cells sorted from blood, sampled in a trial of the OX40 agonist ivuxolimab. The chain joins TRBV11-1 to TRBJ2-7; 8 bases fit TRBD2. The receptor was derived from an adult with an advanced solid tumor such as melanoma, head and neck, liver or kidney cancer. CDR3 region: CASSSFGRAYEQYF. The CDR3, as DNA: TGTGCCAGCAGCTCCTTCGGGAGGGCCTACGAGCAGTACTTC. Full variable domain (remainder filled in from reference TRBV11-1 and TRBJ2-7): EAEVAQSPRYKITEKSQAVAFWCDPISGHATLYWYRQILGQGPELLVQFQDESVVDDSQLPKDRFSAERLKGVDSTLKIQPAELGDSAMYLCASSSFGRAYEQYFGPGTRLTVT.